This T cell receptor beta chain was retrieved from a study of regulatory T cells in long-lasting Graves disease (dated by TCRdb to about 2021). Study-level background: Antithyroid drugs had been taken for less than 3 months by newly diagnosed Graves' disease patients. Persistent Graves' disease patients were compared with newly diagnosed Graves' disease patients by peripheral blood TCR sequencing and RNA sequencing. A total of some 35 samples underwent TCR sequencing, from some 13 patients with persistent Graves' disease and around 20 patients with newly diagnosed Graves' disease. The study took place in China and was registered as a clinical trial.

General study outcomes and caveats: The small sample size was acknowledged by the authors as a limitation that may reduce accuracy. Lower TCR Shannon entropy and fewer highly expanded clones were observed in persistent Graves' disease patients than in newly diagnosed patients, which suggested clonal expansion. Sequencing and analysis were limited to the TCR beta chain. Patients with persistent disease shared more public clonotypes (approximately 2,500) than newly diagnosed patients did (approximately 990). Only peripheral blood was studied, because thyroid tissue, the primary lesion, was inaccessible. Preferential use of TRBV28, TRBJ1-2 and TRBJ2-5 was observed in persistent disease, whereas TRBV20-1 and TRBJ2-1 were favored in newly diagnosed disease.

Based on the germline V gene, the CDR1 and CDR2 sequences are MNHNS and SASEGT. The V end loses 5 bases and the J end loses 11 bases, and a stretch of 22 bases separates them. Reading from cysteine to phenylalanine, the CDR3 counts 14 amino acids. Of all the DNA, just the CDR3 is kept, 42 bases in frame from base 1. The meaning of the sample's time point label: newly diagnosed GD, antithyroid drugs for less than 3 months. RNA was extracted from PBMCs in TRIzol for both TCR sequencing and RNA sequencing. The diagnosis of Graves' disease was made according to American Thyroid Association guidelines. Patients for the study were recruited at an endocrinology department in Xi'an, China. From each patient, around 9.3 milliliters of peripheral blood was collected into an EDTA anticoagulant tube. Ficoll Paque Plus density gradient separation was used to isolate PBMCs, and no further T cell sorting was performed. An Agilent 2100 Bioanalyzer and agarose gel were used to check RNA quality, while a NanoDrop 2000 measured RNA concentration.

This clonotype appeared many times. This receptor's antigen is unknown. No much larger clone is present one base from it, and per-base qualities are unavailable. The method behind the library was multiplex PCR. These reads were obtained on an Illumina HiSeq 4000. iRepertoire HTBI primers and Arm-PCR amplification of CDR3 regions were used to construct TCR beta libraries. Gel purification was performed on PCR products prior to sequencing. As for the authors' bioinformatics: Gene usage analysis of CDR3 amino acid clonotypes relied on the 60 or so TRBV and 14 TRBJ segments identified across samples. COPE and FqMerger were used to merge the filtered high-quality paired reads into contigs. BLAST was used to align contigs to the IMGT TRBV, TRBD and TRBJ reference genes, and CDR3 was defined following IMGT. Clonotypes above 0.1% frequency were classified as highly expanded clones. Shannon entropy served as the measure of repertoire diversity, while the Gini coefficient captured V-J evenness. Clonotypes shared by more than one individual were considered public. TCRdb reran the public reads through fastp at Q25 and MiXCR, keeping productive beta chains. Records with the same CDR3 protein are collapsed into one entry carrying the most frequent genes and DNA. In this record, the V and J calls reflect TCRdb's handling and not the investigators' own analysis. For this sample the table gives fewer than 450,000 distinct CDR3 sequences, of which approximately 15% were detected only once. The top ten hold about 8.3% of the sample.

This sample also belongs to another study, concerning T cells in Graves' hyperthyroidism and ophthalmopathy. In that second paper, the authors write: Graves' hyperthyroidism was defined as stable when no progression to ophthalmopathy occurred over 18 months of follow-up. Hyperthyroidism patients were newly diagnosed, with disease duration under 2 months, and aged 18 to 65 years. Patients with uncontrolled infections, other autoimmune diseases, pregnancy or lactation were excluded. Clinical symptoms, serum thyroxine and TRAb, thyroid ultrasound, and orbital computed tomography formed the basis for the diagnoses. The first round of RT-PCR for the TCR CDR3 was performed with the HTBI primer set and the Qiagen OneStep RT-PCR kit. Most expanded thyroid clonotypes (frequency above 0.001) were also found in blood, which suggests that blood repertoires may mirror thyroid immune responses. Ophthalmopathy was separated from stable hyperthyroidism by a 13 V-J signature model, with approximately 89% sensitivity and 81% to 82% specificity obtained in cross-validation and 80%/75% obtained in testing. During validation, the model predicted progression to ophthalmopathy a median of around 7 months ahead of onset, with more than 55% sensitivity and about 75% specificity. TCR V-J signatures able to tell the groups apart were searched for in a discovery cohort of 90 to 100 patients, of whom more than 40 had Graves' ophthalmopathy and about 60 had stable Graves' hyperthyroidism. An independent validation cohort of around 19 hyperthyroidism patients and about 16 patients who later progressed to ophthalmopathy tested prospective prediction of ophthalmopathy. For training and testing, the 100 or so patients in the discovery cohort were randomly divided in a 7:3 ratio. In addition, the study compared T-cell repertoires in thyroid tissue and in blood from about 6 Graves' hyperthyroidism patients. Once sampling was done, hyperthyroidism patients were given methimazole at a starting dose of 30 mg daily, whereas ophthalmopathy patients were given high-dose intravenous methylprednisolone. Libraries were constructed in a second round of multiplex PCR, after which size selection and purification were performed. The libraries were sequenced on an Illumina HiSeq2000 using paired-end 100 bp reads. SOAPnuke was used to process the raw data, removing reads that contained adapters or uncalled bases, had a mean Phred below 15, or lacked an exact match to the constant primer or identifier. COPE v1.2.5 was used to merge high-quality paired reads, and clonotypes were defined as unique nucleotide sequences. MiTCR v1.1 was used to align clonotypes to the IMGT TRBV, TRBD and TRBJ reference segments. The analysis included only V-J combinations with a frequency above 0.0001, which together covered approximately 99% of the repertoires. The TCS score was defined as the ratio of F50 (clonal expansion) to E x V (chaos), calculated using BLOSUM62-based TCRdist between CDR3 peptides within each V-J. Welch's t-statistics and random forest reduced fewer than 550 V-J features to roughly 13, which were used in a naive Bayes classifier (R e1071). Sample size was not statistically predetermined, and investigators were not blinded to group allocation. According to the paper, TCR Vbeta CDR3 sequencing was carried out on 135 peripheral blood samples, which came from fewer than 50 ophthalmopathy, 75 to 80 hyperthyroidism and about 17 progressor patients.

The sequence is built from TRBV6-1 and TRBJ2-7; TRBD2 is a weak D gene call, 7 bases matching. This receptor was taken from a woman in her thirties or forties with Graves disease. Donor details come from another sample of the same person, matched by shared clones. Sequencing was performed on peripheral blood mononuclear cells (PBMCs), taken at new diagnosis, from a patient treated with antithyroid drugs. This receptor has the CDR3 CASSRGGGFKGEYF. The nucleotide sequence reads TGTGCCAGCAGTCGAGGGGGGGGCTTTAAAGGGGAGTACTTC.